This TCR beta chain derives from a study of T cell repertoires in cytomegalovirus infection. At the level of the study: An indication of both CMV infection and matching HLA type came from public TCR beta signatures.

Trimming cost V 3 bases and J 3 bases; bases outside gene matches: 5. Germline values: CDR1 SGHVS, CDR2 FNYEAQ. There are 15 residues in the CDR3. MiXCR was run by TCRdb on the reads, yielding one entry per CDR3 protein. The profile covers about 230,000 distinct CDR3 sequences, with 22% appearing a single time and 15% to 20% taken by the ten largest. This clonotype was observed many times. The chain couples TRBV7-6 to TRBJ2-7; the match to TRBD1 covers 10 bases. Specimen: CD8+ T cells from PBMCs. This receptor was taken from a human donor in good health (CMV status not recorded). Some clones in this sample may be carry-over from other donors' samples. The CDR3 loop is CASSFAGTGDYEQYF. The DNA for the CDR3 is TGTGCCAGCAGCTTTGCCGGGACAGGGGACTACGAGCAGTACTTC.